Below, one T cell receptor beta chain is given with its context. No antigen is known for it. This sample was included in a study of cytomegalovirus exposure and HLA in healthy donors. Use of 60 Vbeta and 13 Jbeta primers characterized the PCR. The protocol was immunoSEQ multiplex PCR, while the TCRdb copy is restricted to in-frame clones and leaves out a portion. The sample includes some 100,000 clones, 73% of them seen just once. Notes on the study in general: Apparent HLA restriction characterized most CMV-associated TCR beta chains in a later analysis. Follow-up analysis seemed to connect common viral pathogens with several of the most significant clusters identified. TCR beta V segments were, for the most part, productive about 87% or about 30% of the time in an earlier analysis.

The specimen was PBMCs. The source of this sequence is a man aged 40-50 years in good health and CMV-seronegative.

The CDR3 DNA reads as TGTGCCAGCTCGGCCGGGACAGGGCATCAAGAGACCCAGTACTTC. It encodes CASSAGTGHQETQYF. The gene calls are TRBV18 and TRBJ2-5; 9 positions agree with TRBD1. The CDR3 runs 15 residues. The germline V gene has CDR1 KGHSH and CDR2 LQKENI. V dropped 6 bases and J dropped 2; count of bases not matched to a gene: 7.